Below, 8 T cell receptor beta chains from the same sample are listed, as sequenced in a study of naive and memory T cell subsets. Treatment given: skin biopsy from PPD injection site in Mantoux-positive individual. Reverse transcription used DNase-treated unsorted total RNA, aiming for roughly 1 to 1000 ng. Alpha and beta constant region primers primed reverse transcription for blood and skin samples. TCRdb re-analysed the UMI-ligation and nested PCR reads in MiXCR, keeping a single row per CDR3 protein. The sample shows approximately 20,000 distinct CDR3 sequences, 8.5% to 10% of them seen only once. The sequenced sample was skin, obtained from a tuberculin skin test site. These receptors all stem from an adult in good health.

This clonotype was recorded many times. This chain joins TRBV6-5 and TRBJ2-3; 10 nucleotides match TRBD2. V lost 4 bases and J lost 7; bases outside the gene matches: 8. This CDR3 is 15 amino acids long. Germline CDR1 reads MNHEY; CDR2 reads SVGAGI. The CDR3 bases are TGTGCCAGCAGTTCGATTAGCGGGGGGTTATATACGCAGTATTTT. It codes for CASSSISGGLYTQYF.

By share of the sample, this clonotype is medium-sized. V usage is TRBV7-9 and J usage is TRBJ2-7; D gene unclear. Germline-derived CDR1 and CDR2 are SEHNR and FQNEAQ (reference sequence). The CDR3 extends over 14 amino acids. V lost 2 bases to trimming and J lost 4 bases, with 12 bases between them. The CDR3 reads CASSLPSDPYEQYF. The CDR3 nucleotides are TGTGCCAGCAGCTTACCCTCGGACCCATACGAGCAGTACTTC.

The sample holds a few counts of this clonotype. The V call is TRBV19, the J call TRBJ2-1; no clear D. The CDR3 is 16 amino acids. Trimming pared 4 bases from V and 5 bases from J, leaving 18 bases between. Germline V CDR1 and CDR2: LNHDA, SQIVND (reference sequence). CDR3 bases: TGTGCCAGTAGTAATCGATTAGGCCTTCCCGACAATGAGCAGTTCTTC. It encodes CASSNRLGLPDNEQFF.

The rearrangement joins TRBV4-3 to TRBJ1-6; the D gene is possibly TRBD1 (5 bases). Germline lookup yields CDR1 LGHNA and CDR2 YSLEER. V lost 3 bases to trimming and J lost 10 bases, with 19 bases between them. The length of the CDR3 is 16 residues. DNA of the CDR3: TGCGCCAGCAGCCAGGAACCCTACTCGGGGGGATCACCCCTCCACTTT. Protein: CASSQEPYSGGSPLHF.

This clonotype was recorded many times. The CDR3 loop reads CASSARGGSYNEQFF. The CDR3 DNA follows: TGTGCCAGTAGTGCCCGCGGGGGGTCCTACAATGAGCAGTTCTTC. The chain employs TRBV19 and TRBJ2-1; 8 bases line up with TRBD2. Trimming removed 5 bases from V and 1 base from J; junction bases left unmatched: 4. Germline V gene data show CDR1 as LNHDA and CDR2 as SQIVND (reference sequence). The CDR3 spans 15 residues.

This clonotype occurred a few times. V gene TRBV4-2 combines with J gene TRBJ2-1, with D tentatively TRBD1 or TRBD2 (6 bases each). The CDR3 covers 16 residues. V was cut by 1 base and J by 8 bases, with 18 bases left in between. The germline V gene has CDR1 LGHNA and CDR2 YNFKEQ. This CDR3 reads CASSQAGAEGSDEQFF. The CDR3 nucleotides are TGTGCCAGCAGCCAAGCGGGGGCCGAGGGGTCCGATGAGCAGTTCTTC.

This clonotype was counted at least ten times. The chain is built from TRBV27 and TRBJ2-1; D possibly corresponds to TRBD1 (5 bases). Germline loops: CDR1 MNHEY, CDR2 SMNVEV (reference sequence). The ends were cut back, 4 bases at V and 0 bases at J, with 10 bases in the middle. The CDR3 totals 15 residues. The CDR3 nucleotides read TGTGCCAGCAGTTCCCGGACATACTCCTACAATGAGCAGTTCTTC. Protein sequence: CASSSRTYSYNEQFF.

This clonotype was recorded a few times. This chain joins TRBV27 and TRBJ1-1, with D perhaps matching TRBD1 (5 bases). The CDR3 has 13 amino acids. Per the germline V gene, CDR1 is MNHEY and CDR2 is SMNVEV (reference sequence). Between the trimmed V and J ends, which lost 5 bases and 4 bases, there was a span of 11 bases. The CDR3 loop reads CASSAQGRTEAFF. The CDR3, as DNA: TGTGCCAGCAGTGCGCAGGGACGCACTGAAGCTTTCTTT.